The next 18 T cell receptor beta chains were all read from a single sample in a study of shared clonotypes between healthy human individuals. The repertoire was sequenced with immunoSEQ multiplex PCR; TCRdb's copy has only in-frame clones and lacks some. Of under 1,100,000 clones listed, about 77% are singletons. The sequencing input was memory CD4+ T cells sorted from blood. Subset described: CD45RA-negative fraction. The receptors were sampled from a man younger than 35 in good health.

The chain employs TRBV5-4 and TRBJ2-5; 8 nucleotides match TRBD1. Per the germline V gene, CDR1 is SGHNT and CDR2 is YYREEE (reference sequence). The CDR3 length is 15 residues. Trimming removed 1 base from V and 2 bases from J; junction bases left unmatched: 4. CDR3 DNA sequence: TGTGCCAGCAGCTTGACAGGGGGAAATCAAGAGACCCAGTACTTC. This encodes CASSLTGGNQETQYF.

The chain is built from TRBV15 and TRBJ1-5; D uncertain. V was cut by 0 bases and J by 3 bases, with 6 bases left in between. In germline, CDR1 is LNHNV, CDR2 YYDKDF (reference sequence). This CDR3 has 14 amino acids. CDR3 loop: CATSRDSPNQPQHF. The CDR3 DNA reads TGTGCCACCAGCAGAGACAGCCCCAATCAGCCCCAGCATTTT.

The chain has TRBV6-1 and TRBJ1-3; D is ambiguous. The germline V gene has CDR1 MNHNS and CDR2 SASEGT. Trimming cost V 4 bases and J 1 base, with 8 bases left between them. CDR3 size: 14 residues. CDR3 residues: CASSVELSGNTIYF. The CDR3 DNA reads TGTGCCAGCAGTGTGGAACTATCTGGAAACACCATATATTTT.

The sample holds a few counts of this clone. This chain connects TRBV7-2 to TRBJ1-2, with D tentatively TRBD1 (6 bases). V dropped 1 base and J dropped 4 bases, with 13 bases sitting between them. The CDR3 is made up of 15 amino acids. The V gene's germline CDR1 is SGHTA and CDR2 FQGNSA. The CDR3 is CASSLGSGVIYGYTF. The CDR3 coding sequence is TGTGCCAGCAGCTTAGGATCAGGGGTCATCTATGGCTACACCTTC.

The rearrangement links TRBV10-3 to TRBJ2-7; tentatively, D is TRBD2 (6 bases). CDR1 is ENHRY and CDR2 is SYGVKD in the germline V gene. Trimming shortened V by 2 bases and J by 6 bases, and 14 bases separated the two germline ends. The CDR3 runs to 14 residues. The CDR3 sequence: CAISEMEGPFEQYF. The CDR3 nucleotides are TGTGCCATCAGTGAGATGGAGGGCCCTTTCGAGCAGTACTTC.

The genes are TRBV6-5 and TRBJ2-1; D ambiguous. The CDR3 extends over 11 amino acids. In germline, CDR1 is MNHEY, CDR2 SVGAGI. Trimming took off 5 bases at V and 12 bases at J, with 11 bases between the two ends. The CDR3 reads CASSEIKGQFF. The CDR3 nucleotides read TGTGCCAGCAGTGAAATCAAGGGGCAGTTCTTC.

With respect to this clone: This same CDR3 is encoded by further DNA sequences in the sample. This rearrangement joins TRBV6-1 to TRBJ2-7; D call uncertain. V was clipped by 6 bases and J by 5 bases, with 14 bases between them. Germline-derived CDR1 and CDR2 are MNHNS and SASEGT. This CDR3 has 13 amino acids. This CDR3 reads CASRSRTENEQYF. The CDR3 region has the DNA TGTGCCAGCAGGAGCCGAACAGAGAACGAGCAGTACTTC.

The chain is built from TRBV5-6 and TRBJ2-7; D may be TRBD2 (5 bases). Germline loops: CDR1 SGHDT, CDR2 YYEEEE. The CDR3 is 14 amino acids. The ends were cut back, 4 bases at V and 3 bases at J, with 14 bases in the middle. The CDR3 loop reads CASSLERGYYEQYF. In nucleotides, the CDR3 is TGTGCCAGCAGCCTCGAACGGGGATACTACGAGCAGTACTTC.

The chain is built from TRBV7-9 and TRBJ1-1; 7 bases agree with TRBD1. Looked up from germline, CDR1 is SEHNR and CDR2 is FQNEAQ (reference sequence). V trimming: 4 bases; J trimming: 2 bases; junction bases outside the gene matches: 10. The CDR3 length is 16 residues. The CDR3 coding sequence is TGTGCCAGCAGCTCACCTGACAGGGTAGGAAACACTGAAGCTTTCTTT. Amino acids: CASSSPDRVGNTEAFF.

The gene calls are TRBV2 and TRBJ2-5, with 11 bases that match TRBD2. Germline V gene lookup returns CDR1 SNHLY and CDR2 FYNNEI. Trimming at V came to 4 bases and at J to 3 bases, leaving 10 bases not matched to a gene. This CDR3 has 17 residues. CDR3 residues: CASSVLWLAGGKETQYF. CDR3 bases: TGTGCCAGCAGTGTTCTGTGGCTAGCGGGGGGTAAAGAGACCCAGTACTTC.

This clone was counted only a few times. The chain employs TRBV5-1 and TRBJ1-1; no clear D. V lost 0 bases to trimming and J lost 3 bases, with 3 bases between them. The CDR3 is 12 residues long. Per germline, CDR1 SGHRS and CDR2 YFSETQ. This chain's CDR3 is CASSLVDTEAFF. CDR3 sequence (DNA): TGCGCCAGCAGCTTGGTTGACACTGAAGCTTTCTTT.

The genes are TRBV2 and TRBJ1-1; no clear D. Per germline, CDR1 SNHLY and CDR2 FYNNEI. Trimming stripped 6 bases from V and 1 base from J, with 9 bases between. The CDR3 is 13 residues long. The CDR3 reads CASSLTQNTEAFF. The CDR3 nucleotides read TGTGCCAGCAGCTTAACCCAGAACACTGAAGCTTTCTTT.

The chain recombines TRBV6-1 with TRBJ1-2; D unclear. CDR3 length equals 15 residues. Deletions cut 6 bases from V and 7 bases from J, with 21 bases between. In germline, CDR1 is MNHNS, CDR2 SASEGT. The CDR3 region is CASREKTFGSVGYTF. Written as DNA, the CDR3 is TGTGCCAGCAGGGAAAAGACATTTGGGTCGGTTGGCTACACCTTC.

The chain carries TRBV27 and TRBJ1-6; D is perhaps TRBD1 (6 bases). Germline V gene data show CDR1 as MNHEY and CDR2 as SMNVEV (reference sequence). The V end lost 5 bases, the J end lost 7 bases, and 9 bases lay between the germline ends. This CDR3 is built from 13 residues. DNA for the CDR3: TGTGCCAGCAGTCAACAGGGAAATTCACCCCTCCACTTT. Translation: CASSQQGNSPLHF.

The chain carries TRBV5-4 and TRBJ1-4, with D unclear. Germline-derived CDR1 and CDR2 are SGHNT and YYREEE (reference sequence). The length of the CDR3 is 15 residues. V was pared by 4 bases and J by 7 bases, with 17 bases between. The CDR3 nucleotides read TGTGCCAGCAGCCTAAAAACCCAAGCGGGTGAAAAACTGTTTTTT. It specifies CASSLKTQAGEKLFF.

Written as DNA, the CDR3 is TGCGCCAGCGCCATATTCTCCGAGGTTGGAAAACTGTTTTTT. Translating gives CASAIFSEVGKLFF. The J gene is TRBJ1-4, the V gene TRBV10-2; D gene ambiguous. Germline CDR1 reads WSHSY; CDR2 reads SAAADI. The CDR3 length is 14 residues. V lost 8 bases to trimming and J lost 10 bases, with 20 bases between them.

The chain combines TRBV30 with TRBJ2-7, with a weak D call TRBD1 (5 bases). The CDR3 sequence is 11 residues long. With 2 bases removed from V and 9 bases from J, the gap between germline ends came to 11 bases. The V gene's germline CDR1 is GTSNPN and CDR2 SVGIG (reference sequence). The CDR3 sequence: CAWSQGGWQYF. The CDR3 region has the DNA TGTGCCTGGAGTCAGGGTGGATGGCAGTACTTC.

Written as DNA, the CDR3 is TGTGCCAGCAGGGGATCAGCGGGGAGCTCCTACGAGCAGTACTTC. It specifies CASRGSAGSSYEQYF. The chain is built from TRBV6-5 and TRBJ2-7, with 7 bases aligning to TRBD2. In germline, CDR1 is MNHEY, CDR2 SVGAGI. The length of the CDR3 is 15 residues. Trimming cost V 6 bases and J 0 bases; bases outside gene matches: 8.